In this sample, the clone carrying this T cell receptor (beta chain) turned up many times. Its target is unknown. Stored at -80 C, 2 million PBMCs were the source of the unsorted libraries. The cDNA was generated through 5'RACE incorporating 10-nucleotide random UMIs. From 15-18 subjects, every sequencing run obtained over 170 million TCR-beta sequences. TCRdb processed the 5' RACE reads anew with MiXCR; each CDR3 protein has one entry. The sample has under 90,000 distinct CDR3 sequences; approximately 3.5% are singletons. This sample was included in a study of neurological immune-mediated disorders. Study-wide points: There was no clinical or MRI feature that showed an association with the multiple sclerosis repertoire cluster.

Germline lookup yields CDR1 SGHTA and CDR2 FQGNSA. This CDR3 contains 14 residues. V was shortened by 6 bases and J by 0 bases, with 9 bases between the two germline ends. This receptor was taken from a woman in her 50s with multiple sclerosis. This chain uses TRBV7-2 with TRBJ1-3; no clear D. The specimen was PBMCs. CDR3 DNA sequence: TGTGCCAGCAGTATACAGCACTCTGGAAACACCATATATTTT. It translates to CASSIQHSGNTIYF.